This TCR beta chain was identified in a study of shared clonotypes between healthy human individuals. CDR3 length: 21 residues. Losses at the gene ends were 4 bases for V and 0 bases for J; bases not matched to a gene: 13. Looked up from germline, CDR1 is MNHEY and CDR2 is SMNVEV (reference sequence). Whole-study results and caveats: Sampling covered blood only; tissue repertoires likely differ.

The repertoire was sequenced with immunoSEQ multiplex PCR; TCRdb's copy has only in-frame clones and lacks some. The table records about 470,000 clones, roughly 83% of them present only once. As regards this clone: Its antigen is currently unknown.

The receptor comes from a woman aged 40 to 50 in good health. Some clones in this sample may be carry-over from other donors' samples. This chain uses TRBV27 with TRBJ2-2; 14 nucleotides match TRBD2. The sequenced material came from PBMCs. The CDR3 DNA is TGTGCCAGCAGTTCTCTCCGTCGGACTAGCGGGAGGTACGCGAACACCGGGGAGCTGTTTTTT. Its translation is CASSSLRRTSGRYANTGELFF.